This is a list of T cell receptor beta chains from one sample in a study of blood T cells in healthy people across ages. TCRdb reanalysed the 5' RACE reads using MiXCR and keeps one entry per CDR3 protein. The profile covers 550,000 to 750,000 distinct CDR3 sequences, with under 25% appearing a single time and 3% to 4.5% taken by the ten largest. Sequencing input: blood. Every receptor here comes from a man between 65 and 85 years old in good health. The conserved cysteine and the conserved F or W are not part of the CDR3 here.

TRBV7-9	ASSLVVGAKETQY
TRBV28	ASSFARVQSYEQY
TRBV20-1	SVPGRDWEQY
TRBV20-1	SARSAGASSYNEQF
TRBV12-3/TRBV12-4	ASSLNTLYNEQF
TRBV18	ASSPESSYEQY
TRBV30	AWISGTSGRASYNEQF
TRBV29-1	SVEGRSANYGYT
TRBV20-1	SASGESVLF
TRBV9	ASSVEGDTGELF
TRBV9	ASSEDRGREQY
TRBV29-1	SVLLAKTYNEQF
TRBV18	ASSPYRETQY
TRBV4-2	ASSQDLTSQDTQY
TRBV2	ASSEWSPRVYEQY
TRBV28	ASIRQQETQY
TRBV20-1	SARDLKGAYEQY
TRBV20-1	SAREGGRNEQF
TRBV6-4	ASRANGQGTDTQY
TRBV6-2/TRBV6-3	ASSPDRPYEQY
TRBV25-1	ASSDTGTTDNEQF
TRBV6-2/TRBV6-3	ASGDLVGGYNEQL
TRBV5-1	ASSSAEREGVYEQY
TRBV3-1	ASSRRSFTNEKLF
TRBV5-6	ASSTDRALYGYT
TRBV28	ASSVRTSGISKNIQY
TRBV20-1	SARDGSGGGNEQF
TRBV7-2	ASSPSPNEKLF
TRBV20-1	SAREGAYSNQPQH
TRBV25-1	ASSESGGYIGGYT
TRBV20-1	SASSVSTDTQY
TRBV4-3	ASSQDLSSEGKY
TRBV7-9	ASSPGLLNQETQY
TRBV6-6	ASSYIAGLTDTQY
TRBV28	ASRVGTGDSYEQY
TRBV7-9	ASSIKLGTSSHEQY
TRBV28	ASSLPGLAGNEQF
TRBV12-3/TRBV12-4	ASSPSGLAKNIQY
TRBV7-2	ASSLPISSTDTQY
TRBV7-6	ASSLVSGQSEQY
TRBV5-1	ASSFTGGTGELF
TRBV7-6	ASSLAQMSGPSTDTQY
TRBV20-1	SALAGFRAETQY
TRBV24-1	ATSDPHLEMGSGELF
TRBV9	ASSEGGAGTLYGYT
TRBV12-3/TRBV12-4	ASSLDRGTEAF
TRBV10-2	ASRYDRSSYNEQF
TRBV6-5	ASSYSLTGELF